A single sample is the source of the 22 T cell receptor beta chains below, sequenced in a study of response to subunit inactivated influenza vaccine. TCRdb reprocessed the RT-PCR reads via MiXCR and lists one record per CDR3 protein. Here the sample spans around 470,000 distinct CDR3 sequences, under 8.5% being singletons. The sample in question was PBMCs from blood, obtained around 25 months after vaccination. The receptor source for this set is a man aged 50 to 69 who received an inactivated influenza vaccine.

This clonotype was observed many times. This chain joins TRBV6-5 and TRBJ2-2, with D unclear. V lost 5 bases and J lost 7, with 8 bases in between. This CDR3 is 12 amino acids long. Germline V gene sequence: CDR1 MNHEY, CDR2 SVGAGI. The CDR3 sequence: CASSLSGGELFF. CDR3 DNA: TGTGCCAGCAGTCTGAGTGGCGGGGAGCTGTTTTTT.

This clonotype came up a few times. J is TRBJ2-7 and V is TRBV6-2 or TRBV6-3, with a weak D call TRBD2 (7 bases). The CDR3 has 15 residues. Between the trimmed V and J ends, which lost 6 bases and 3 bases, there was a span of 18 bases. Germline V lookup: CDR1 MNHEY, CDR2 SVGEGT. DNA for the CDR3: TGTGCCAGCAGATCTCGGGGGGCGACCGTCTACGAGCAGTACTTC. Amino acid sequence: CASRSRGATVYEQYF.

This clonotype was seen a handful of times. The chain has TRBV24-1 and TRBJ2-7; D is unresolved. Germline CDR1 and CDR2: KGHDR and SFDVKD. This CDR3 comprises 13 residues. Trimming took off 4 bases at V and 0 bases at J, with 6 bases between the two ends. The CDR3 coding sequence is TGTGCCACCAGTGAATCGAGCTCCTACGAGCAGTACTTC. Protein: CATSESSSYEQYF.

CDR3 in amino acids: CASSQGTSGRGNEQFF. The CDR3 bases are TGTGCCAGCAGCCAAGGGACTAGCGGGAGGGGCAATGAGCAGTTCTTC. J is TRBJ2-1 and V is TRBV3-1, with TRBD2 identical over 15 bases. V gave up 1 base and J gave up 6 bases; unmatched junction bases: 1. The CDR3 spans 16 residues. CDR1 LGHDT and CDR2 YNNKEL come from the germline V gene (reference sequence).

This clonotype was counted many times. The chain combines TRBV5-1 with TRBJ2-5; 7 bases align to TRBD1. V was pared by 7 bases and J by 2 bases, with 8 bases of the junction left unmatched. Germline CDR1 reads SGHRS; CDR2 reads YFSETQ. The CDR3 spans 14 residues. In nucleotides, the CDR3 is TGCGCCAGCGGACCAGGGACAGCACAAGAGACCCAGTACTTC. The encoded protein is CASGPGTAQETQYF. Based on the CDR3 plus reference TRBV5-1 and TRBJ2-5, the full variable domain is KAGVTQTPRYLIKTRGQQVTLSCSPISGHRSVSWYQQTPGQGLQFLFEYFSETQRNKGNFPGRFSGRQFSNSRSEMNVSTLELGDSALYLCASGPGTAQETQYFGPGTRLLVL.

The chain carries TRBV18 and TRBJ2-1; D is undetermined. The length of the CDR3 is 14 residues. Trimming removed 2 bases from V and 5 bases from J, with 10 bases in between. The germline V gene encodes CDR1 KGHSH and CDR2 LQKENI. The CDR3 DNA reads as TGTGCCAGCTCACCAGCCAGAACGGACAATGAGCAGTTCTTC. This codes for CASSPARTDNEQFF.

The chain carries TRBV4-3 and TRBJ1-2; no definite D call. This CDR3 is 13 amino acids long. Trimming shortened V by 0 bases and J by 7 bases, and 9 bases separated the two germline ends. Germline-derived CDR1 and CDR2 are LGHNA and YSLEER. The CDR3 DNA follows: TGCGCCAGCAGCCAAGAGATGGGCGGTGGCTACACCTTC. Its translation: CASSQEMGGGYTF.

This clonotype occurred a few times. The chain uses TRBV7-9 and TRBJ1-3; D may be TRBD1 (5 bases). The germline gives CDR1 SEHNR, CDR2 FQNEAQ (reference sequence). CDR3 length: 15 residues. With 5 bases removed from V and 0 bases from J, the gap between germline ends came to 11 bases. The chain's CDR3 is CASSLGVSSGNTIYF. CDR3 DNA: TGTGCCAGCAGCCTAGGGGTCTCCTCTGGAAACACCATATATTTT.

The sample holds a few counts of this clonotype. V and J are TRBV12-3 or TRBV12-4 and TRBJ2-3; 7 nucleotides agree with TRBD2. The CDR3 extends over 17 amino acids. With V trimmed by 6 bases and J by 0 bases, 12 bases remained unmatched. The CDR3 sequence is CASRLGWLAASTDTQYF. The DNA of the CDR3 is TGTGCCAGCAGACTGGGATGGCTAGCGGCTAGCACAGATACGCAGTATTTT.

V is TRBV19 and J is TRBJ2-4; no reliable D call. In germline, CDR1 is LNHDA, CDR2 SQIVND (reference sequence). Trimming cost V 6 bases and J 1 base, with 13 bases left between them. This CDR3 is built from 15 residues. CDR3 DNA: TGTGCCAGTAGAGAGTTGAGATCGGCCAAAAACATTCAGTACTTC. Translated, it gives CASRELRSAKNIQYF.

This clonotype has a count of ten or more. V usage is TRBV29-1 and J usage is TRBJ2-2; D unresolved. CDR1 is SQVTM and CDR2 is ANQGSEA in the germline V gene. Trimming took off 4 bases at V and 2 bases at J, with 8 bases between the two ends. This CDR3 region has 13 residues. The CDR3 spells CSVGQANTGELFF. The CDR3 DNA sequence: TGCAGCGTTGGACAAGCTAACACCGGGGAGCTGTTTTTT.

This clonotype was detected only a few times. The CDR3 sequence: CSAPGLAGDEQYF. DNA for the CDR3: TGCAGTGCCCCGGGACTAGCGGGAGACGAGCAGTACTTC. The gene calls are TRBV20-1 and TRBJ2-7; 14 nucleotides agree with TRBD2. V lost 6 bases, J lost 5 bases, and 3 bases stayed unmatched. The CDR3 spans 13 residues. Germline V gene sequence: CDR1 DFQATT, CDR2 SNEGSKA (reference sequence).

This clonotype showed up many times. V and J are TRBV6-1 and TRBJ1-1, with a possible D match to TRBD1 (5 bases). V was trimmed by 3 bases and J by 3 bases, leaving 11 bases between them. The CDR3 has 14 residues. Germline-derived CDR1 and CDR2 are MNHNS and SASEGT. CDR3 bases: TGTGCCAGCAGTGAGCTTGGAGGGGACACTGAAGCTTTCTTT. Encoded protein: CASSELGGDTEAFF.

This clonotype has a handful of counts. The rearrangement joins TRBV6-5 to TRBJ2-1; TRBD2 agrees at 12 bases. CDR1 is MNHEY and CDR2 is SVGAGI in the germline V gene. This CDR3 region has 16 residues. V gave up 4 bases and J gave up 2 bases; unmatched junction bases: 3. CDR3 DNA: TGTGCCAGCAGTTTGACTAGCGGGAGCCCCTACAATGAGCAGTTCTTC. Its protein product is CASSLTSGSPYNEQFF.

This clonotype was detected many times. The chain joins TRBV9 to TRBJ1-2; D unclear. The length of the CDR3 is 15 residues. Trimming left V 4 bases short and J 0 bases short, with 13 bases between. CDR1 and CDR2 (germline): SGDLS, YYNGEE. CDR3 bases: TGTGCCAGCAGCACCGGAGGACTAGCTAACTATGGCTACACCTTC. Translated, it gives CASSTGGLANYGYTF.

This clonotype occurred a few times. This CDR3 reads CASSLGTGRGNSPLHF. CDR3 DNA sequence: TGTGCCAGCAGCCTCGGGACAGGCCGGGGAAATTCACCCCTCCACTTT. The V call is TRBV3-1, the J call TRBJ1-6, with 8 bases aligning to TRBD1. In germline, CDR1 is LGHDT, CDR2 YNNKEL (reference sequence). The CDR3 covers 16 residues. V shed 4 bases, J shed 7 bases, and the junction held 9 bases outside the gene matches.

This clonotype was observed a few times. The chain is built from TRBV6-1 and TRBJ2-5; 11 bases are a match to TRBD2. The CDR3 sequence is 16 residues long. Unmatched junction bases numbered 8, after V lost 5 bases and J lost 3 bases. Germline assignment: CDR1 MNHNS and CDR2 SASEGT. The CDR3 DNA reads TGTGCCAGCAGTCGATTTAGCGGGAGGGGGGAAGAGACCCAGTACTTC. Translation: CASSRFSGRGEETQYF.

The table lists this clonotype with many counts. The chain joins TRBV30 to TRBJ2-3, with D possibly being TRBD1 (5 bases). Germline CDR1 reads GTSNPN; CDR2 reads SVGIG (reference sequence). The length of the CDR3 is 14 residues. Deletions cut 4 bases from V and 0 bases from J, with 11 bases between. CDR3 protein: CAWTTGVSTDTQYF. The CDR3 DNA sequence: TGTGCCTGGACCACAGGAGTTAGCACAGATACGCAGTATTTT. Filled out from reference TRBV30 and TRBJ2-3, the complete variable domain reads SQTIHQWPATLVQPVGSPLSLECTVEGTSNPNLYWYRQAAGRGLQLLFYSVGIGQISSEVPQNLSASRPQDRQFILSSKKLLLSDSGFYLCAWTTGVSTDTQYFGPGTRLTVL.

There are a few counts of this clonotype. The rearrangement links TRBV20-1 to TRBJ2-3, with 11 bases identical to TRBD2. Trimming removed 7 bases from V and 3 bases from J; junction bases left unmatched: 9. Germline V gene lookup returns CDR1 DFQATT and CDR2 SNEGSKA (reference sequence). This CDR3 is built from 15 residues. The CDR3 DNA reads as TGCAGTGTGCTCGGACTAGCGGGTGAGACAGATACGCAGTATTTT. Translating it yields CSVLGLAGETDTQYF.

In its sample, this clonotype was seen many times. Compared with germline, one end of the junction differs, possibly owing to a read error. The V gene is TRBV15, the J gene TRBJ2-1; D gene ambiguous. Germline lookup yields CDR1 LNHNV and CDR2 YYDKDF (reference sequence). The CDR3 runs 13 residues. The CDR3 sequence is CATSRDRMAAVIF. CDR3 DNA: TGTGCCACCAGCAGAGATCGCATGGCCGCGGTTATCTTC.

The chain links TRBV12-3 or TRBV12-4 to TRBJ2-4, with 15 bases identical to TRBD2. V lost 5 bases to trimming and J lost 9 bases; unmatched junction nucleotides: 11. The CDR3 is 17 residues long. CDR3 nucleotide sequence: TGTGCCAGCAGTCCGCCGGGACTAGCGGGGGGACGTTTCATTCAGTACTTC. Its protein product is CASSPPGLAGGRFIQYF.

This clonotype occurred many times. V gene TRBV6-1 combines with J gene TRBJ2-7, with D perhaps TRBD2 (5 bases). This CDR3 region has 15 residues. The germline V gene has CDR1 MNHNS and CDR2 SASEGT. V lost 5 bases to trimming and J lost 1 base, with 15 bases between them. In DNA form, the CDR3 reads TGTGCCAGCAGTACCGTGGGAGAGCGGTCCTACGAGCAGTACTTC. Its translation is CASSTVGERSYEQYF.